The 5 T cell receptor beta chains given below trace back to one sample, sequenced in a study of blood T cell repertoires in COVID-19. The method was immunoSEQ multiplex PCR; TCRdb's version includes in-frame clones alone and lacks a portion of them. The sample yields tens of thousands of clones, over 75% seen once. Sequencing was carried out using peripheral blood. The receptors come from a human donor in a cohort sampled during active COVID-19.

The V gene is TRBV30, the J gene TRBJ2-7, with 7 bases fitting TRBD1. V lost 3 bases, J lost 2 bases, and 10 bases stayed unmatched. The germline CDR1 and CDR2 sequences are GTSNPN and SVGIG (reference sequence). The CDR3 is 15 amino acids. CDR3 DNA sequence: TGTGCCTGGAGCGTAAAGGACAGGTACACCTACGAGCAGTACTTC. Translating it yields CAWSVKDRYTYEQYF.

This clone is medium-sized in the sample. The V and J genes are TRBV19 and TRBJ2-7; 8 positions agree with TRBD1. From germline, CDR1 is LNHDA and CDR2 SQIVND (reference sequence). V trimming: 5 bases; J trimming: 5 bases; junction bases outside the gene matches: 8. CDR3 length equals 14 residues. CDR3 in amino acids: CASSVRTGQDEQYF. The CDR3, as DNA: TGTGCCAGTAGTGTACGGACAGGGCAGGACGAGCAGTACTTC.

A single count supports this clone. The chain employs TRBV15 and TRBJ1-3, with 7 positions matching TRBD1. This CDR3 region has 20 residues. With 0 bases clipped from V and 0 bases from J, the junction kept 14 bases outside the gene matches. The germline CDR1 and CDR2 sequences are LNHNV and YYDKDF (reference sequence). Here the CDR3 reads CATSRDRWDSRPRSGNTIYF. The CDR3 DNA follows: TGTGCCACCAGCAGAGATCGCTGGGACAGCCGCCCTCGCTCTGGAAACACCATATATTTT.

The chain employs TRBV3-1 (or the pseudogene TRBV3-2) and TRBJ1-2; perhaps TRBD1 as D (5 bases). Germline CDR1 reads LGHDT; CDR2 reads YNNKEL (reference sequence). Trimming pared 3 bases from V and 6 bases from J, leaving 11 bases between. This CDR3 has 13 amino acids. The CDR3 DNA is TGTGCCAGCAGCCAGGGGGGGGTGGATGGCTACACCTTC. Its protein is CASSQGGVDGYTF.

The chain employs TRBV18 and TRBJ2-3; 7 nucleotides match TRBD2. Germline lookup yields CDR1 KGHSH and CDR2 LQKENI. This CDR3 has 18 amino acids. The ends lost 3 bases at V and 3 bases at J; junction bases unmatched: 15. The CDR3 loop is CASSPTFMGSGYTDTQYF. DNA for the CDR3: TGTGCCAGCTCACCCACTTTTATGGGTAGCGGGTATACAGATACGCAGTATTTT.